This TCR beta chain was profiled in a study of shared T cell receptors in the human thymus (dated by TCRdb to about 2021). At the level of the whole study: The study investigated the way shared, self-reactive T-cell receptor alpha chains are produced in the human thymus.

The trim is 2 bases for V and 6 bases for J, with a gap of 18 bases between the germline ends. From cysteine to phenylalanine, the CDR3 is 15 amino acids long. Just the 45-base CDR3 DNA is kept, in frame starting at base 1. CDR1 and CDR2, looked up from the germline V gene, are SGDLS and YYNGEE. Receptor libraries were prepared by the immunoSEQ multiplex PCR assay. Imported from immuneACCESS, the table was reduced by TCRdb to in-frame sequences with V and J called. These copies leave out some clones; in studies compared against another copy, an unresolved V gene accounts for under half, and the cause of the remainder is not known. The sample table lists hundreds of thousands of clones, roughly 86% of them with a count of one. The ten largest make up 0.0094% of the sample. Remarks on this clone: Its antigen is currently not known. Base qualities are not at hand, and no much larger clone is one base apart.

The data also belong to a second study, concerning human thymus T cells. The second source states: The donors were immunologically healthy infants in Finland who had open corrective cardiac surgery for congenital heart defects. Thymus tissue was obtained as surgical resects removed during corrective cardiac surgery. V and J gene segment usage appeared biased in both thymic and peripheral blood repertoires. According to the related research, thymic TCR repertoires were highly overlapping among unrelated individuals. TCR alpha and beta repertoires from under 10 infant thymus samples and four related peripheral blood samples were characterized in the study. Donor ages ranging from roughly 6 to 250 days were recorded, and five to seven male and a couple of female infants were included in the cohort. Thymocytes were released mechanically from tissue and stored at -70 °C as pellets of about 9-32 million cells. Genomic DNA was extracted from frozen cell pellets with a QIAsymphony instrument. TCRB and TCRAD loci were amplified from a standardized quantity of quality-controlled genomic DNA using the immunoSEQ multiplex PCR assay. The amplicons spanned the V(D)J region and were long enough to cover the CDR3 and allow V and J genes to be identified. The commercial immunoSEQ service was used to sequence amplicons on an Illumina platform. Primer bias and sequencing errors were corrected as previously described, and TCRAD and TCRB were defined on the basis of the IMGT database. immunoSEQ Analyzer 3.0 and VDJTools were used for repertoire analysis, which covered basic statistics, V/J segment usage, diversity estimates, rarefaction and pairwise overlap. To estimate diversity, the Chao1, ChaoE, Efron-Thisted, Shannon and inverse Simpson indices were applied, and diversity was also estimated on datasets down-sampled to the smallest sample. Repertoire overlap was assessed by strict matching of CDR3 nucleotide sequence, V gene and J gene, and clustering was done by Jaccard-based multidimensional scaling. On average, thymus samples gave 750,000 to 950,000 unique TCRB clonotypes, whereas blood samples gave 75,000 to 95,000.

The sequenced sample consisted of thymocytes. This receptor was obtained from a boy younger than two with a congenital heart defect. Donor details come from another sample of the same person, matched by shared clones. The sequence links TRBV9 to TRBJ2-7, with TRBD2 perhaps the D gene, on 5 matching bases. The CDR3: CASSVGRLAGGEQYF. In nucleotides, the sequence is TGTGCCAGCAGCGTGGGCCGGCTAGCCGGAGGCGAGCAGTACTTC.